The present T cell receptor (beta chain) was sequenced within a study of blood T cells in healthy people across ages. The study's findings and limits: Versus aged donors, long-lived donors had higher diversity and more naive CD4+ cells.

Notes on this clonotype: What it binds is not known.

Peripheral blood samples of around 11 milliliters were drawn from each donor. A sample-barcoded 5' primer and a J-beta primer mix were used in a second PCR of about 7 to 12 cycles. MiXCR was run by TCRdb on the 5' RACE reads, yielding one entry per CDR3 protein. The table lists about 560,000 distinct CDR3 sequences, about a quarter of them singletons, with over 3.5% in the top ten. This CDR3 is built from 11 residues. In germline, CDR1 is MNHNS, CDR2 SASEGT. The sample also formed part of further work on T cells of mothers and their children. That study adds: Slightly higher overlap, not significant, was seen in related mother-child pairs than in unrelated pairs.

The chain uses TRBV6-1 and TRBJ2-5; maybe TRBD2 (5 bases). The J call may not be correct, given that the DNA end is closer to TRBJ2-7. Sequencing was carried out using blood. The sequence was collected from a boy between 2 and 10 years old in good health. The CDR3 protein is CARAEHYEQYF. The CDR3 region has the DNA TGTGCGAGGGCAGAGCACTACGAGCAGTACTTC.